This passage covers 12 T cell receptor beta chains from one sample sequenced in a study of T cell changes during pregnancy in multiple sclerosis. TCRdb's copy holds only in-frame clones and misses some; the assay was immunoSEQ multiplex PCR. The repertoire includes more than 65,000 clones, 75% to 95% of them detected once, and around 0.41% sits in the top ten. The sequencing used CD4+ T cells from peripheral blood mononuclear cells, collected before pregnancy. Every receptor here comes from a female donor with multiple sclerosis, enrolled in a pregnancy study.

The CDR3: CAWNRVGPEAFF. The CDR3 DNA reads as TGTGCCTGGAACAGGGTAGGCCCTGAAGCTTTCTTT. V is TRBV30 and J is TRBJ1-1; perhaps TRBD1 as D (6 bases). The V end lost 4 bases, the J end lost 6 bases, and 12 bases lay between the germline ends. This CDR3 is built from 12 residues. Germline CDR1 and CDR2: GTSNPN and SVGIG (reference sequence). The full variable domain, in which reference TRBV30 and TRBJ1-1 provide the parts outside the CDR3, is SQTIHQWPATLVQPVGSPLSLECTVEGTSNPNLYWYRQAAGRGLQLLFYSVGIGQISSEVPQNLSASRPQDRQFILSSKKLLLSDSGFYLCAWNRVGPEAFFGQGTRLTVV.

The chain joins TRBV29-1 to TRBJ1-2; TRBD1 might be the D (5 bases). The V end was cut by 2 bases, the J end by 5 bases, with 24 bases between. Germline CDR1 reads SQVTM; CDR2 reads ANQGSEA. The CDR3 length is 17 residues. The CDR3 DNA follows: TGCAGCGTTGAAAATCAGGGCGGGGGTCCAGGGCTTTATGGCTACACCTTC. Protein sequence: CSVENQGGGPGLYGYTF.

J is TRBJ2-1 and V is TRBV7-6; 7 nucleotides align to TRBD1. V dropped 5 bases and J dropped 1; count of bases not matched to a gene: 5. Germline CDR1 SGHVS, CDR2 FNYEAQ. The CDR3 consists of 15 residues. CDR3 residues: CASSPTGNSYNEQFF. The DNA of the CDR3 is TGTGCCAGCAGCCCGACAGGGAATTCCTACAATGAGCAGTTCTTC.

V gene TRBV14 combines with J gene TRBJ2-2; TRBD1 matches 11 bases. J lost 7 bases, V lost 4 bases, and 5 bases had no gene match. The CDR3 has 15 residues. Germline V gene lookup returns CDR1 SGHDN and CDR2 FVKESK. DNA for the CDR3: TGTGCCAGCAGCCTTCGGACAGGGGGCAACGGGGAGCTGTTTTTT. This sequence encodes CASSLRTGGNGELFF.

This clone was detected only a few times. The chain is built from TRBV30 and TRBJ2-7; TRBD1 agrees at 7 bases. The junction had 10 bases not matched to a gene; V was cut back by 4 bases and J by 4 bases. CDR1 is GTSNPN, CDR2 SVGIG, per germline (reference sequence). This CDR3 contains 14 residues. Here the CDR3 DNA reads TGTGCCTGGACAGCCGACAGGGCGGCGTACGAGCAGTACTTC. This gives the protein CAWTADRAAYEQYF. Full variable domain (missing parts from reference TRBV30 and TRBJ2-7): SQTIHQWPATLVQPVGSPLSLECTVEGTSNPNLYWYRQAAGRGLQLLFYSVGIGQISSEVPQNLSASRPQDRQFILSSKKLLLSDSGFYLCAWTADRAAYEQYFGPGTRLTVT.

The chain joins TRBV30 to TRBJ2-7, with 10 bases matching TRBD1. The CDR3 contains 13 residues. The J segment lost 4 bases and the V segment lost 8 bases, leaving 8 bases of the junction unmatched. The germline CDR1 and CDR2 sequences are GTSNPN and SVGIG (reference sequence). This CDR3 is CAEQGQGQYEQYF. DNA of the CDR3: TGTGCCGAACAGGGACAGGGGCAATACGAGCAGTACTTC.

The chain links TRBV6-5 to TRBJ2-1; 8 nucleotides line up with TRBD1. The V gene's germline CDR1 is MNHEY and CDR2 SVGAGI. The CDR3 is 13 residues long. Trimming cost V 6 bases and J 9 bases; bases outside gene matches: 7. The CDR3 DNA is TGTGCCAGCAGCACGGACAGGGAAGGTGAGCAGTTCTTC. Encoded protein: CASSTDREGEQFF.

This chain joins TRBV18 and TRBJ1-1, with D perhaps matching TRBD1 (6 bases). CDR1 is KGHSH, CDR2 LQKENI, per germline. V was cut by 0 bases and J by 6 bases, with 11 bases left in between. The CDR3 is 14 amino acids. The CDR3 DNA follows: TGTGCCAGCTCACCACCGGGGGGGGCCTCTGAAGCTTTCTTT. This encodes CASSPPGGASEAFF.

As for this clone: One end of the junction fails to match germline, which may point to a read error. The chain links TRBV7-7 to TRBJ1-3, with 9 bases aligning to TRBD1. Germline values: CDR1 SSHAT, CDR2 FNYEAQ (reference sequence). The CDR3 spans 19 residues. Here the CDR3 reads CASSLSLAGTGSSGNTIYF. As DNA, the CDR3 is TGTGCTAGCAGCTTAAGCTTAGCCGGGACAGGGAGCTCTGGAAACACCATATATTTT.

This chain connects TRBV19 to TRBJ1-1; D may be TRBD1 (5 bases). Germline V gives CDR1 LNHDA, CDR2 SQIVND (reference sequence). This CDR3 is 14 amino acids long. Deletions cut 1 base from V and 0 bases from J, with 6 bases between. In nucleotides, the CDR3 is TGTGCCAGTAGTATAGCAGGGCTGAACACTGAAGCTTTCTTT. It is translated as CASSIAGLNTEAFF.

The V and J genes are TRBV18 and TRBJ2-7; TRBD2 agrees at 10 bases. The germline V gene has CDR1 KGHSH and CDR2 LQKENI. The CDR3 loop spans 15 amino acids. The junction had 2 bases not matched to a gene; V was cut back by 3 bases and J by 0 bases. The CDR3 nucleotides read TGTGCCAGCTCACCCAGACTAGCGGGCTCCTACGAGCAGTACTTC. It specifies CASSPRLAGSYEQYF.

The chain combines TRBV28 with TRBJ2-7; D may be TRBD1 (5 bases). V gave up 9 bases and J gave up 7 bases, with 22 bases separating them. The CDR3 totals 14 residues. The germline gives CDR1 MDHEN, CDR2 SYDVKM. Here the CDR3 DNA reads TGTGCCAGTATCCGAGACAGTGGTGTGAGGGAGCAGTACTTC. Protein sequence: CASIRDSGVREQYF.